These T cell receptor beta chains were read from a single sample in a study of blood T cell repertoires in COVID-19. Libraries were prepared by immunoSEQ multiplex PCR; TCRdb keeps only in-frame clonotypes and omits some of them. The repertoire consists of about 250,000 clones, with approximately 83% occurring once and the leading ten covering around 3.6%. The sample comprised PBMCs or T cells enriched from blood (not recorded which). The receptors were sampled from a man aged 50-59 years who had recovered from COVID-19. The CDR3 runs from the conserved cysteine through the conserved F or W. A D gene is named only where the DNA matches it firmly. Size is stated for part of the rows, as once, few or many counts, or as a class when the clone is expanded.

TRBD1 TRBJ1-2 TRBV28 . CASSPRDRVYGYTF TGTGCCAGCAGTCCCCGGGACAGGGTCTATGGCTACACCTTC
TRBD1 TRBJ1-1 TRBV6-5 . CASSSGTALNTEAFF TGTGCCAGCAGCTCCGGGACAGCTTTGAACACTGAAGCTTTCTTT
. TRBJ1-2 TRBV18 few CASSPTGHDYGYTF TGTGCCAGCTCACCTACGGGACACGACTATGGCTACACCTTC
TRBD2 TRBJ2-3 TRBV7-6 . CASSLGIAGYTDTQYF TGTGCCAGCAGCTTAGGAATAGCGGGATACACAGATACGCAGTATTTT
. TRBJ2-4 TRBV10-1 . CAAPSPRNIQYF TGCGCCGCCCCGAGTCCGAGGAACATTCAGTACTTC
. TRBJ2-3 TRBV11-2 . CASSFLLRTDTQYF TGTGCCAGCAGCTTTTTGTTGCGAACAGATACGCAGTATTTT
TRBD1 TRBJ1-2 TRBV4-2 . CASSQAGTGHTYGYTF TGTGCCAGCAGCCAAGCGGGGACAGGGCATACCTATGGCTACACCTTC
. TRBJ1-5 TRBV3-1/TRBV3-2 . CASSHSGDNQPQHF TGTGCCAGCAGCCATTCGGGGGACAATCAGCCCCAGCATTTT
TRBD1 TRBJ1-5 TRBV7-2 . CASSLGGYRGFNQPQHF TGTGCCAGCAGCTTAGGAGGTTACAGGGGATTCAATCAGCCCCAGCATTTT
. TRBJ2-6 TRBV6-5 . CASSYGEKPGANVLTF TGTGCCAGCAGTTACGGGGAGAAACCTGGGGCCAACGTCCTGACTTTC
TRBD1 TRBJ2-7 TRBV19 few CASSRTGFGYEQYF TGTGCCAGTAGTCGGACAGGGTTTGGCTACGAGCAGTACTTC
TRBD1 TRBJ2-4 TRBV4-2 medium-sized CASSPQSPRGLGKNIQYF TGTGCCAGCAGCCCCCAGAGCCCCAGGGGGTTGGGCAAAAACATTCAGTACTTC
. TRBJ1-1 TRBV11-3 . CASSLAGGNTEAFF TGTGCCAGCAGCTTAGCAGGAGGGAACACTGAAGCTTTCTTT
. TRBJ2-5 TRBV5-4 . CASRPGLEYQETQYF TGTGCCAGCAGGCCGGGACTCGAGTACCAAGAGACCCAGTACTTC
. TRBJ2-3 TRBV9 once CASSPLRGGTDTQYF TGTGCCAGCAGCCCTCTGCGGGGTGGCACAGATACGCAGTATTTT
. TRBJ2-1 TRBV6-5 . CASIAPSYNEQFF TGTGCCAGCATAGCCCCCTCCTACAATGAGCAGTTCTTC
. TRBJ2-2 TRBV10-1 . CASSQVTGELFF TGCGCCAGCAGTCAGGTCACCGGGGAGCTGTTTTTT
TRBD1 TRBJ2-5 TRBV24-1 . CATSDKGQGVETQYF TGTGCCACCAGTGATAAGGGACAGGGGGTGGAGACCCAGTACTTC
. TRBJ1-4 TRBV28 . CASSPRMGSNEKLFF TGTGCCAGCAGCCCGAGAATGGGCAGTAATGAAAAACTGTTTTTT
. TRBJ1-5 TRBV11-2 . CASGKDRNQPQHF TGTGCCAGCGGCAAAGACAGAAATCAGCCCCAGCATTTT
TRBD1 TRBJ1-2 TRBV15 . CATSRIGGQGNYGYTF TGTGCCACCAGCAGGATTGGAGGACAGGGGAACTATGGCTACACCTTC
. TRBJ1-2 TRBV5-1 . CASSLESGYTF TGCGCCAGCAGCTTAGAGTCGGGCTACACCTTC
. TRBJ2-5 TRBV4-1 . CASSQETGTVHF TGCGCCAGCAGCCAAGAAACAGGAACAGTCCACTTC
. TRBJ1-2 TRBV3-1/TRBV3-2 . CASSLRQDNYGYTF TGTGCCAGCAGCCTACGACAGGACAACTATGGCTACACCTTC
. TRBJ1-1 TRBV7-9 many CASSLDMNTEAFF TGTGCCAGCAGCCTCGACATGAACACTGAAGCTTTCTTT
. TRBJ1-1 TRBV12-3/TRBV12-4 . CASSPQDTEAFF TGTGCCAGCAGTCCCCAGGACACTGAAGCTTTCTTT
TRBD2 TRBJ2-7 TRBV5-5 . CASSFVLAGALYEQYF TGTGCCAGCAGCTTTGTACTAGCGGGAGCCCTTTACGAGCAGTACTTC
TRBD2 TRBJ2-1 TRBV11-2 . CASSLGGGRVAFF TGTGCCAGCAGCTTAGGAGGCGGGAGGGTGGCGTTCTTC
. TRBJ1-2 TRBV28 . CASSNTGWGRGYTF TGTGCCAGCAGCAACACAGGGTGGGGAAGGGGCTACACCTTC
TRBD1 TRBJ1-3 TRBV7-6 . CASSLGTGKGVDTIYF TGTGCCAGCAGCTTAGGGACAGGGAAGGGAGTCGACACCATATATTTT
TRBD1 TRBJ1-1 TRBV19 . CASSIDQGTGEEDTEAFF TGTGCCAGTAGTATAGATCAGGGGACAGGGGAAGAGGACACTGAAGCTTTCTTT
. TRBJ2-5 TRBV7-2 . CASSLGPGMGTQYF TGTGCCAGCAGCTTAGGTCCGGGTATGGGGACCCAGTACTTC
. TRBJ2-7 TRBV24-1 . CATSGGIENEQYF TGTGCCACCAGTGGCGGGATCGAGAACGAGCAGTACTTC
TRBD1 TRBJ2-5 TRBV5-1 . CASSLSGQPQETQYF TGCGCCAGCAGCTTGTCGGGACAGCCTCAAGAGACCCAGTACTTC
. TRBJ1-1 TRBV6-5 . CASHLRSHLESEAFF TGTGCCAGCCATTTGAGATCCCACCTCGAATCTGAAGCTTTCTTT
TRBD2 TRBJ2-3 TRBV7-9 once CAISSGATDTQYF TGTGCCATCTCTAGCGGGGCCACAGATACGCAGTATTTT
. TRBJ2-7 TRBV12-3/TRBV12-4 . CASSFTRPGEQYF TGTGCCAGCAGTTTTACCCGACCGGGGGAGCAGTACTTC
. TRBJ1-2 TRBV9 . CASSVDGRYGYTF TGTGCCAGCAGCGTAGACGGTCGCTATGGCTACACCTTC
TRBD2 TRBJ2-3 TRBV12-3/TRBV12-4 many CASSILGGDTQYF TGTGCCAGCAGTATCCTGGGGGGGGATACGCAGTATTTT
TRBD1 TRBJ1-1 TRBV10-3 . CAISLTGPTNTEAFF TGTGCCATCAGCCTGACAGGGCCAACGAACACTGAAGCTTTCTTT
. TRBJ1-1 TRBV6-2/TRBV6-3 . CASSYWAQGPARGTEAFF TGTGCCAGCAGTTACTGGGCCCAGGGGCCAGCTAGGGGCACTGAAGCTTTCTTT
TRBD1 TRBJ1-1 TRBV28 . CASSVTRDSLFWTEAFF TGTGCCAGCAGTGTTACCCGGGACAGTCTCTTTTGGACTGAAGCTTTCTTT
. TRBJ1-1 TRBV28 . CASSFVRGRTEAFF TGTGCCAGCAGTTTCGTCAGGGGTCGTACTGAAGCTTTCTTT
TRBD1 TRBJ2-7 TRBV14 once CASSRRPGTGDEQYF TGTGCCAGCAGCCGGCGTCCCGGGACAGGGGACGAGCAGTACTTC
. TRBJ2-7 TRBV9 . CASSLSQASYEQYF TGTGCCAGCAGCCTTTCGCAAGCTTCCTACGAGCAGTACTTC
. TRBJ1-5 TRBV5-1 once CASSWVGGRNQPQHF TGCGCCAGCAGCTGGGTGGGGGGACGAAATCAGCCCCAGCATTTT
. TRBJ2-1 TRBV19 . CATEQGIDEQFF TGTGCCACCGAACAGGGAATCGATGAGCAGTTCTTC
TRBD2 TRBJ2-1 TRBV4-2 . CASSTGLAGGSSSYNEQFF TGTGCCAGCAGCACTGGACTAGCGGGGGGTTCGAGCTCCTACAATGAGCAGTTCTTC
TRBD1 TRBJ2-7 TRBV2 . CASSGTGGAYEQYF TGTGCCAGCAGTGGGACAGGGGGGGCCTACGAGCAGTACTTC
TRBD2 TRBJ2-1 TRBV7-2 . CASSLDGRPLSEQFF TGTGCCAGCAGCTTAGACGGGAGGCCACTTAGCGAGCAGTTCTTC
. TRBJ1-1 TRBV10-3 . CAINQGMNTEAFF TGTGCCATCAACCAGGGCATGAACACTGAAGCTTTCTTT
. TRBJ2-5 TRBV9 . CASSVGASLLGTQYF TGTGCCAGCAGCGTAGGGGCCTCCCTGTTGGGGACCCAGTACTTC
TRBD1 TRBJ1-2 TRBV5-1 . CASSRGTDTNYGYTF TGCGCCAGCAGCAGAGGGACAGACACTAACTATGGCTACACCTTC
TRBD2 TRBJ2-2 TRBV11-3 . CASSYSGTSGTGELFF TGTGCCAGCAGCTACTCCGGGACTAGCGGTACCGGGGAGCTGTTTTTT
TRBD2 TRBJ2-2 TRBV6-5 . CASRPSGRATGELFF TGTGCCAGCAGACCTAGCGGGAGGGCCACCGGGGAGCTGTTTTTT
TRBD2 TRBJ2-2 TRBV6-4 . CASSDTGGDIGELFF TGTGCCAGCAGTGATACGGGGGGTGACATCGGGGAGCTGTTTTTT
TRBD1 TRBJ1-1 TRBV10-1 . CASTNTGGDTEAFF TGCGCCAGCACCAATACAGGGGGGGACACTGAAGCTTTCTTT
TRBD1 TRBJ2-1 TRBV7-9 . CASSRNRGLGNEQFF TGTGCCAGCAGCCGCAACAGGGGGCTTGGGAATGAGCAGTTCTTC
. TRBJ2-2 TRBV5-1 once CASRNGGAGGNTGELFF TGCGCCAGCAGAAATGGGGGGGCAGGCGGAAACACCGGGGAGCTGTTTTTT
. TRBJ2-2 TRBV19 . CASTRVKGGELFF TGTGCCAGTACGCGGGTGAAAGGCGGGGAGCTGTTTTTT